This TCR beta chain appears in the sequencing data of a study of T-cell memory formation after mild COVID-19. Study conclusions and caveats: What remained unconfirmed was the SARS-CoV-2 specificity of second-wave clones peaking on day 37.

TCRdb reanalysed the 5' RACE reads using MiXCR and keeps one entry per CDR3 protein. The repertoire holds 550,000 to 600,000 distinct CDR3 sequences, with roughly 17% as singletons. This clonotype was recorded many times. Antigen: not known. Germline V gives CDR1 SGHRS, CDR2 YFSETQ. Trimming removed 3 bases at V and 0 bases at J, with 10 bases between. The CDR3 is made up of 14 amino acids. The origin of this receptor is an adult woman who had mild COVID-19 (a few samples of this study predate the infection). Cell type and time point are not known. The chain uses TRBV5-1 and TRBJ2-7; no clear D gene. Sequenced sample: PBMCs or a T cell subset sorted from them (not recorded which). CDR3 bases: TGCGCCAGCAGCTCGGACGGAAGCTCCTACGAGCAGTACTTC. Its translation: CASSSDGSSYEQYF. Full variable domain (rest looked up from reference TRBV5-1 and TRBJ2-7): KAGVTQTPRYLIKTRGQQVTLSCSPISGHRSVSWYQQTPGQGLQFLFEYFSETQRNKGNFPGRFSGRQFSNSRSEMNVSTLELGDSALYLCASSSDGSSYEQYFGPGTRLTVT.